The 17 T cell receptor beta chains in this list originate from one sample, sequenced in a study of T cells in Graves' hyperthyroidism and ophthalmopathy. TCR beta CDR3 sequences were amplified from RNA transcripts. In the first-round RT-PCR of the TCR CDR3, the HTBI primer set was used. MiXCR was run by TCRdb on the multiplex PCR reads, yielding one entry per CDR3 protein. The data contain 300,000 to 400,000 distinct CDR3 sequences, 21% of them singletons. The sample comprised blood. The source is a woman between 50 and 59 years old with Graves' hyperthyroidism.

This clonotype was observed many times. The chain has TRBV12-3 or TRBV12-4 and TRBJ2-3, with TRBD2 matching 11 bases. This CDR3 contains 15 residues. Trimming took 6 bases from V and 2 from J; bases not matched to a gene: 4. DNA for the CDR3: TGTGCCAGCAGCATAGCGGGAGGGCCCACAGATACGCAGTATTTT. Protein product: CASSIAGGPTDTQYF.

There are many counts of this clonotype. The chain is built from TRBV11-3 and TRBJ2-1; D remains ambiguous. The CDR3 has 13 amino acids. The V end was cut by 4 bases, the J end by 9 bases, with 13 bases between. CDR1 and CDR2 (germline): SGHNT, YENEEA. The CDR3 coding sequence is TGTGCCAGCAGCTCTAATGAGGTGGGTGAGCAGTTCTTC. It codes for CASSSNEVGEQFF. Supplemented by reference TRBV11-3 and TRBJ2-1, the full variable domain reads EAGVVQSPRYKIIEKKQPVAFWCNPISGHNTLYWYLQNLGQGPELLIRYENEEAVDDSQLPKDRFSAERLKGVDSTLKIQPAELGDSAVYLCASSSNEVGEQFFGPGTRLTVL.

This clonotype was counted ten times or more. The gene calls are TRBV28 and TRBJ2-7; TRBD1 matches at 9 bases. Germline assignment: CDR1 MDHEN and CDR2 SYDVKM. Losses at the gene ends were 5 bases for V and 1 base for J; bases not matched to a gene: 3. There are 14 residues in the CDR3. The CDR3 coding sequence is TGTGCCAGCAGTGCCGGGACAGGGTCCTACGAGCAGTACTTC. Protein product: CASSAGTGSYEQYF.

The chain couples TRBV5-1 to TRBJ2-1; D is perhaps TRBD1 (6 bases). V was trimmed by 0 bases and J by 7 bases, leaving 11 bases between them. The germline V gene has CDR1 SGHRS and CDR2 YFSETQ. This CDR3 has 14 amino acids. CDR3 nucleotide sequence: TGCGCCAGCAGCTTGGGGGATACAGGGAATGAGCAGTTCTTC. This gives the protein CASSLGDTGNEQFF.

The chain couples TRBV20-1 to TRBJ2-3; 7 bases match TRBD2. With V trimmed by 2 bases and J by 4 bases, 6 bases remained unmatched. The CDR3 totals 14 residues. Germline lookup yields CDR1 DFQATT and CDR2 SNEGSKA (reference sequence). In DNA form, the CDR3 reads TGCAGTGCTAGAAGAGCGGGAATCGCAGATACGCAGTATTTT. Translated, it gives CSARRAGIADTQYF.

This clonotype has a count of ten or more. V and J are TRBV7-8 and TRBJ1-5; 7 nucleotides match TRBD1. J was trimmed by 4 bases and V by 5 bases; bases with no gene match: 8. Germline V lookup: CDR1 SGHVS, CDR2 FQNEAQ. The CDR3 is 15 amino acids. The CDR3 bases are TGTGCCAGCAGCCCACGGGACAGACCGAATCAGCCCCAGCATTTT. It is translated as CASSPRDRPNQPQHF.

This clonotype was seen a few times. The V and J genes are TRBV29-1 and TRBJ2-3, with D uncertain. The germline V gene encodes CDR1 SQVTM and CDR2 ANQGSEA. CDR3 length equals 11 residues. V lost 7 bases and J 6 bases, leaving 11 bases between the germline ends. CDR3 nucleotides: TGCAGCGCCGCGATTGGGGATACGCAGTATTTT. This translates into CSAAIGDTQYF.

This clonotype was detected ten times or more. The chain carries TRBV12-3 or TRBV12-4 and TRBJ1-5; TRBD1 might be the D (6 bases). The CDR3 runs 16 residues. V was pared by 4 bases and J by 0 bases, with 13 bases between. In nucleotides, the CDR3 is TGTGCCAGCAGTTCTACAGGGATCCTTAGCAATCAGCCCCAGCATTTT. It yields the protein CASSSTGILSNQPQHF.

This clonotype came up many times. The chain has TRBV5-8 and TRBJ1-2; 9 bases are shared with TRBD1. Germline V gene data show CDR1 as SGHTS and CDR2 as YDEGEE. The CDR3 sequence is 15 residues long. The trim removed 4 bases at V and 6 bases at J, leaving 10 bases unmatched. The chain's CDR3 is CASSVGQGMINGYTF. CDR3 sequence (DNA): TGTGCCAGCAGCGTCGGACAGGGGATGATAAATGGCTACACCTTC.

The table lists this clonotype with many counts. The chain recombines TRBV5-1 with TRBJ2-1, with 12 bases lining up with TRBD2. CDR3 length: 17 amino acids. V lost 2 bases, J lost 6 bases, and 9 bases stayed unmatched. In germline, CDR1 is SGHRS, CDR2 YFSETQ. The chain's CDR3 is CASSFFLAGGIGNEQFF. The CDR3 DNA reads TGCGCCAGCAGCTTCTTCCTAGCGGGGGGGATCGGCAATGAGCAGTTCTTC.

The gene calls are TRBV5-1 and TRBJ1-1; D possibly corresponds to TRBD1 (5 bases). Germline V gene data show CDR1 as SGHRS and CDR2 as YFSETQ. CDR3 length: 16 amino acids. V was clipped by 4 bases and J by 0 bases, with 16 bases between them. The CDR3 DNA sequence: TGCGCCAGCAGCCTACCCCCGGGACTCATGAACACTGAAGCTTTCTTT. Residues: CASSLPPGLMNTEAFF.

In this sample, this clonotype turned up many times. The J gene is TRBJ2-1, the V gene TRBV3-1; no definite D call. This CDR3 region has 16 residues. The V and J ends lost 3 bases and 0 bases respectively, with 12 bases between them. CDR1 is LGHDT and CDR2 is YNNKEL in the germline V gene (reference sequence). The CDR3 loop reads CASSHRAASSYNEQFF. The CDR3 nucleotides are TGTGCCAGCAGCCATCGGGCGGCCAGCTCCTACAATGAGCAGTTCTTC.

Remarks on this clonotype: One base away lies a much larger clone, so this may be a sequencing read error. This chain joins TRBV9 and TRBJ1-5; D possibly corresponds to TRBD1 (5 bases). V lost 0 bases, J lost 1 base, and 8 bases lay in between. The CDR3 totals 15 residues. The germline V gene has CDR1 SGDLS and CDR2 YYNGEE. CDR3 protein: CASSVGPGSNQPQHF. Written as DNA, the CDR3 is TGTGCCAGCAGCGTAGGCCCAGGGAGCAATCAGCCCCAGCATTTT.

This clonotype was recorded a few times. J is TRBJ1-5 and V is TRBV28, with D tentatively TRBD1 (5 bases). Trimming removed 1 base at V and 4 bases at J, with 8 bases between. Germline V gene data show CDR1 as MDHEN and CDR2 as SYDVKM. This CDR3 has 14 residues. CDR3 residues: CASSLLDKNQPQHF. The CDR3 DNA follows: TGTGCCAGCAGTTTATTGGACAAGAATCAGCCCCAGCATTTT.

The table lists this clonotype with many counts. The rearrangement uses TRBV7-6 and TRBJ1-2, with no clear D. The V gene's germline CDR1 is SGHVS and CDR2 FNYEAQ. This CDR3 spans 11 amino acids. The germline V and J ends were trimmed by 11 bases and 5 bases, with 12 bases remaining between them. CDR3 bases: TGTGCCTTCGGGGTGGGTTATGGCTACACCTTC. The encoded protein is CAFGVGYGYTF.

This clonotype was observed at least ten times. The chain carries TRBV27 and TRBJ2-1, with TRBD2 identical over 11 bases. The CDR3 spans 15 residues. Germline V gene sequence: CDR1 MNHEY, CDR2 SMNVEV (reference sequence). Trimming cost V 8 bases and J 7 bases; bases outside gene matches: 10. The CDR3: CASSLSGRATNEQFF. In DNA, the CDR3 is TGTGCCAGCTCTCTTAGCGGGAGGGCCACGAATGAGCAGTTCTTC.

This clonotype was recorded at least ten times. This chain links TRBV6-2 or TRBV6-3 with TRBJ2-7; 9 bases are a match to TRBD2. The length of the CDR3 is 15 residues. V trimming: 5 bases; J trimming: 2 bases; junction bases outside the gene matches: 7. CDR1 is MNHEY and CDR2 is SVGEGT in the germline V gene. The CDR3 DNA follows: TGTGCCAGCAGTCCGAGCGGGAGGACCACCTACGAGCAGTACTTC. Translating gives CASSPSGRTTYEQYF.